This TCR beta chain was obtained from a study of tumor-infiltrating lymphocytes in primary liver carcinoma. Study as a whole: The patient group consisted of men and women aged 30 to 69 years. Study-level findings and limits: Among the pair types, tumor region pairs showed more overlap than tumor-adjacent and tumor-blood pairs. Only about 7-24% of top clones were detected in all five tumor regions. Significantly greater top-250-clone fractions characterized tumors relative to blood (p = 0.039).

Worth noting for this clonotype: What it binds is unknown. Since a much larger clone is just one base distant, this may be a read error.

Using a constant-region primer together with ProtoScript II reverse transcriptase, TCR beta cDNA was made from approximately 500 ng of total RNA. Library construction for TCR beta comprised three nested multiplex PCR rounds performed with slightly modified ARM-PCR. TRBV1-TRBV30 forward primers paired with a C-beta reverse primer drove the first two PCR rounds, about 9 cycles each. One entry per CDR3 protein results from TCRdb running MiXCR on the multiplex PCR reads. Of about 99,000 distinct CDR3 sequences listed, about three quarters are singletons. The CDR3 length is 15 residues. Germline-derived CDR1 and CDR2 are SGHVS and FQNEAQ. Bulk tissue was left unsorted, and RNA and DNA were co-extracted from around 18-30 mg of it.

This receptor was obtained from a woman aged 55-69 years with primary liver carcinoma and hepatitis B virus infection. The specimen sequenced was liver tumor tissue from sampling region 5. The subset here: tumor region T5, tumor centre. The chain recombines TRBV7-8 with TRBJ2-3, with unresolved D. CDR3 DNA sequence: TGTGCCAGCAGCACTTACGAGAAAAACACAGATGCGCAGTATTTT. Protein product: CASSTYEKNTDAQYF.